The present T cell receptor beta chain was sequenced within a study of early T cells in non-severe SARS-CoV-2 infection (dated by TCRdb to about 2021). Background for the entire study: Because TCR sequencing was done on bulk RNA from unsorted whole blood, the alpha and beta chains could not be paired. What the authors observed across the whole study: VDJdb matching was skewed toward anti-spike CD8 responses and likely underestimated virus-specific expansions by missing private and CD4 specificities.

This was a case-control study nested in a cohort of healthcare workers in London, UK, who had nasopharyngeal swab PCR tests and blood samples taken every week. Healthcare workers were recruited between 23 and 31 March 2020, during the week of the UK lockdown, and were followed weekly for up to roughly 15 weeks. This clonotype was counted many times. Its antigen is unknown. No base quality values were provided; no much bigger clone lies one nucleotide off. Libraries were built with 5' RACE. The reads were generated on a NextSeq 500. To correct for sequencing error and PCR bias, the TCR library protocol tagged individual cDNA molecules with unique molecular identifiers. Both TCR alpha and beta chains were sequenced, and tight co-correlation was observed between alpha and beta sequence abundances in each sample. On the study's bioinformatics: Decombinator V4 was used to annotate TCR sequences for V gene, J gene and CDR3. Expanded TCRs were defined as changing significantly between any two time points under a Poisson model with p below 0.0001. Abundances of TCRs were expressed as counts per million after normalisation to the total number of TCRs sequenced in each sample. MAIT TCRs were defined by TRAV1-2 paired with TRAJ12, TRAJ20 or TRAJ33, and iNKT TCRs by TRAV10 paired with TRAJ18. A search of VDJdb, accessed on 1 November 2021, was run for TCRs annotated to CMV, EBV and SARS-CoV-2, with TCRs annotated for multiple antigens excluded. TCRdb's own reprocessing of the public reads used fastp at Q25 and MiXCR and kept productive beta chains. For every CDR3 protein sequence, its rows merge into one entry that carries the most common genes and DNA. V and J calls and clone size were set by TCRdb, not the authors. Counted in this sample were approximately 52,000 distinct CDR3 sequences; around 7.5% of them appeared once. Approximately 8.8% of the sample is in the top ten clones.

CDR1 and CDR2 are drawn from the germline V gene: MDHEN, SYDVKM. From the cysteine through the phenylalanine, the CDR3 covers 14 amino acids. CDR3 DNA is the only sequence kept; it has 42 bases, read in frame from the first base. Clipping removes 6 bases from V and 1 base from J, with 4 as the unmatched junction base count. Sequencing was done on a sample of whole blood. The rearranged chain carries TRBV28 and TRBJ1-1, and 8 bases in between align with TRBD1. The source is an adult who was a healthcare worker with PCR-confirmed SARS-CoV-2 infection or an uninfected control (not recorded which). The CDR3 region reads CASRGDRGNTEAFF. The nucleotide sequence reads TGTGCCAGCAGGGGAGACAGGGGGAACACTGAAGCTTTCTTT. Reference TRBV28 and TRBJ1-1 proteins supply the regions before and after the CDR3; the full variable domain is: DVKVTQSSRYLVKRTGEKVFLECVQDMDHENMFWYRQDPGLGLRLIYFSYDVKMKEKGDIPEGYSVSREKKERFSLILESASTNQTSMYLCASRGDRGNTEAFFGQGTRLTVV.